One sample yielded the 6 T cell receptor beta chains listed below, sequenced in a study of T-cell reconstitution after alpha-beta-depleted transplantation in children. Construction of the TCRbeta library involved unique molecular identifiers. TCRdb analysed the PCR reads with MiXCR anew, one entry per CDR3 protein. The sample contains around 500,000 distinct CDR3 sequences, about 12% of which appear only once. The sequencing used PBMCs from the stem cell graft donor, collected from the stem cell graft. These receptors were collected from a human donor who donated a stem cell graft to a child with combined immunodeficiency.

This clonotype was recorded many times. This chain uses TRBV12-3 or TRBV12-4 with TRBJ2-1; D unclear. CDR3 length: 13 amino acids. Trimming took 4 bases from V and 6 from J, leaving 10 bases between them. The DNA of the CDR3 is TGTGCCAGCAGTTCGTCCCTAGTCAATGAGCAGTTCTTC. Amino acids: CASSSSLVNEQFF.

This clonotype appeared a few times. The chain joins TRBV5-1 to TRBJ2-1, with 10 bases aligning to TRBD2. Germline CDR1 is SGHRS and CDR2 is YFSETQ. V shed 1 base, J shed 4 bases, and the junction held 2 bases outside the gene matches. This CDR3 contains 15 residues. As DNA, the CDR3 is TGCGCCAGCAGCTTGATAGCGGGGGGTTACAATGAGCAGTTCTTC. Translating it yields CASSLIAGGYNEQFF.

This clonotype appeared a few times. The gene calls are TRBV15 and TRBJ2-1, with 8 bases lining up with TRBD2. The CDR3 extends over 15 amino acids. Germline V CDR1 and CDR2: LNHNV, YYDKDF (reference sequence). J gave up 7 bases and V 6 bases, and 11 bases lay outside the gene matches. In DNA, the CDR3 is TGTGCCACCAGTCCGAGCGGGAGCTCGTGGAATGAGCAGTTCTTC. Translation gives CATSPSGSSWNEQFF.

This clonotype was seen a handful of times. The rearrangement uses TRBV11-1 and TRBJ2-1, with 8 bases identical to TRBD1. CDR1 and CDR2 (germline): SGHAT, FQDESV (reference sequence). This CDR3 comprises 18 residues. With V trimmed by 5 bases and J by 7 bases, 19 bases remained unmatched. DNA for the CDR3: TGTGCCAGCAGCGCGCTGCCGGGACAGGAGAGTGAATGGAATGAGCAGTTCTTC. Translation: CASSALPGQESEWNEQFF.

This clonotype was seen a few times. This chain joins TRBV14 and TRBJ2-5, with D perhaps TRBD1 (5 bases). Trimming removed 1 base from V and 0 bases from J, with 18 bases in between. This CDR3 region has 18 residues. Germline V gene lookup returns CDR1 SGHDN and CDR2 FVKESK. The CDR3 here is CASSQGLMGPLYQETQYF. CDR3 DNA: TGTGCCAGCAGCCAAGGTTTAATGGGGCCCCTGTACCAAGAGACCCAGTACTTC. Full variable domain (missing parts from reference TRBV14 and TRBJ2-5): EAGVTQFPSHSVIEKGQTVTLRCDPISGHDNLYWYRRVMGKEIKFLLHFVKESKQDESGMPNNRFLAERTGGTYSTLKVQPAELEDSGVYFCASSQGLMGPLYQETQYFGPGTRLLVL.

CDR3 sequence reads: CASSRDRTTDTQYF. The CDR3 DNA reads as TGTGCCAGCAGTAGAGACAGGACCACAGATACGCAGTATTTT. This rearrangement joins TRBV7-9 to TRBJ2-3; weak D call: TRBD1 (6 bases). This CDR3 is 14 amino acids long. Looked up from germline, CDR1 is SEHNR and CDR2 is FQNEAQ (reference sequence). V dropped 6 bases and J dropped 2 bases, with 12 bases sitting between them.